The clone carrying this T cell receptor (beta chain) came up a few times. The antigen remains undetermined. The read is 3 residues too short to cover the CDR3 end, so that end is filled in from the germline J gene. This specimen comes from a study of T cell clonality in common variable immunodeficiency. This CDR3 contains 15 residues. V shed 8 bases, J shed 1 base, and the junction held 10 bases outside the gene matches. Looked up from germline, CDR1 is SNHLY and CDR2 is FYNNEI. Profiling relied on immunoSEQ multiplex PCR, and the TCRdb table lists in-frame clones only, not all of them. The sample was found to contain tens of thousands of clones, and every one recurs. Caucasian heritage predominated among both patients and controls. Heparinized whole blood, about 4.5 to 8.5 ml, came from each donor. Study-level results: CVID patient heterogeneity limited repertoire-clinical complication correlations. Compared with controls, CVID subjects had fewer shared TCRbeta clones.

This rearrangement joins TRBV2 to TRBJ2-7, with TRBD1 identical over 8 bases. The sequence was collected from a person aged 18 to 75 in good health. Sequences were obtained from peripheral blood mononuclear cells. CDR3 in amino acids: CASRWGQGASYEQYF. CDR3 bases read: TGTGCCAGCCGTTGGGGGCAGGGGGCTTCCTACGAG.